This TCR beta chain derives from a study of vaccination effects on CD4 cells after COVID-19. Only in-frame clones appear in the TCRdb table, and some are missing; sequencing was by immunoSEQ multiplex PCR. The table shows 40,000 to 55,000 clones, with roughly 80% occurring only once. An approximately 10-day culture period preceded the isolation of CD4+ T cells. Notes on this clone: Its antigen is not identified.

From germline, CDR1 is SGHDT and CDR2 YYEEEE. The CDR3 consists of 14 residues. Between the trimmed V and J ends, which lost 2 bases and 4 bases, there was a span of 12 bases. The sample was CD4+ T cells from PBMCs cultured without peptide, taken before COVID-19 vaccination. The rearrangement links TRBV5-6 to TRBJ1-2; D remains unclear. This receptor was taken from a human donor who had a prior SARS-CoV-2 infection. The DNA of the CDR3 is TGTGCCAGCAGCTTCCAAAGCGGGTCCTATGGCTACACCTTC. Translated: CASSFQSGSYGYTF.